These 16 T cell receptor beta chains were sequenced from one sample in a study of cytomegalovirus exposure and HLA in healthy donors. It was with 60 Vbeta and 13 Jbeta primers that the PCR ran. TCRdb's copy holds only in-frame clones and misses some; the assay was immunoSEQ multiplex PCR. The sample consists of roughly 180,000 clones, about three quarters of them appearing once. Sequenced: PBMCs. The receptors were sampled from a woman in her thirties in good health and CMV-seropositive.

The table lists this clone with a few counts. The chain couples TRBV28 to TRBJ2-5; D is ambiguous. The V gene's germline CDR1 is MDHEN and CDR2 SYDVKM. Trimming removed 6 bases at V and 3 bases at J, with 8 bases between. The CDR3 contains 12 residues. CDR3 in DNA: TGTGCCAGCAGCCCTAAGAAAGAGACCCAGTACTTC. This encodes CASSPKKETQYF.

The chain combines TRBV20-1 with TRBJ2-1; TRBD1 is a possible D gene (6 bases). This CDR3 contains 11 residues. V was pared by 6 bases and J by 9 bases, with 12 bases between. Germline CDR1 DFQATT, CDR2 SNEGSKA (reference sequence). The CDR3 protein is CSAARGLEQFF. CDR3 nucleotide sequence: TGCAGTGCAGCCAGGGGTCTTGAGCAGTTCTTC.

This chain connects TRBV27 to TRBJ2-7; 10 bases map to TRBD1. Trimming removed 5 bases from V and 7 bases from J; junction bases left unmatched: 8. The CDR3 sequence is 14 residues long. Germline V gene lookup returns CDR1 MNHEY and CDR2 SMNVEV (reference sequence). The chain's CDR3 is CASSRDRGRGEQYF. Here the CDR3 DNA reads TGTGCCAGCAGTCGCGACAGGGGGCGGGGGGAGCAGTACTTC.

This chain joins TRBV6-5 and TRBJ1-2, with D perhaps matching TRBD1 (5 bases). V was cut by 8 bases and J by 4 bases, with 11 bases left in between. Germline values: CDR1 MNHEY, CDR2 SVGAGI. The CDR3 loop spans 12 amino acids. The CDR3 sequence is CASLTESYGYTF. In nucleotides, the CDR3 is TGTGCCAGCCTGACAGAGTCCTATGGCTACACCTTC.

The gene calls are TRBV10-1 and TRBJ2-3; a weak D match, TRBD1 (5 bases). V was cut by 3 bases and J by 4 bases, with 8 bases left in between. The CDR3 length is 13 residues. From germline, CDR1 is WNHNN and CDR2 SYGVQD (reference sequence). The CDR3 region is CASSDQGPDTQYF. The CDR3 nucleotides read TGCGCCAGCAGTGACCAGGGTCCAGATACGCAGTATTTT.

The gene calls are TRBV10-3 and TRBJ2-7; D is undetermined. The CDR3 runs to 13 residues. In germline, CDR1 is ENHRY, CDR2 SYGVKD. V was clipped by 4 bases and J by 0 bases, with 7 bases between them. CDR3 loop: CAISAVGSYEQYF. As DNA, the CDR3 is TGTGCCATCAGTGCTGTCGGCTCCTACGAGCAGTACTTC.

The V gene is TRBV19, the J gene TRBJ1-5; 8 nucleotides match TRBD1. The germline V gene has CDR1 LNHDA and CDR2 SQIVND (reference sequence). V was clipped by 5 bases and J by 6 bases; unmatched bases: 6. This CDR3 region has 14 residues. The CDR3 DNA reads TGTGCCAGTAGTCCAGGGACAGGATCTCAGCCCCAGCATTTT. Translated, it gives CASSPGTGSQPQHF.

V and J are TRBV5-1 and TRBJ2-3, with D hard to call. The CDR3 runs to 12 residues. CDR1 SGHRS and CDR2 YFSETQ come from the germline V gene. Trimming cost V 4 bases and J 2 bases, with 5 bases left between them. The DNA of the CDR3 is TGCGCCAGCAGCGGAGACACAGATACGCAGTATTTT. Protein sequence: CASSGDTDTQYF.

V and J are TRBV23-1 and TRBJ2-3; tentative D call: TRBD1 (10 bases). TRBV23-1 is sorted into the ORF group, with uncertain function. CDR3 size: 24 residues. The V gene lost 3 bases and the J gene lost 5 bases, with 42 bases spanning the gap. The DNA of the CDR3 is TGCGCCAGCAGTCAGCCAAGACAGGGGGCTCCCCGTAGTCTAGCGGGAATAGATGGAGATACGCAGTATTTT. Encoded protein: CASSQPRQGAPRSLAGIDGDTQYF.

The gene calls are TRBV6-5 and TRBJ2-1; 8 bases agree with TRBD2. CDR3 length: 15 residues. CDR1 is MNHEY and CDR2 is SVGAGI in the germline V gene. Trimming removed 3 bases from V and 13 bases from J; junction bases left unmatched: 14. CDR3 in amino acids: CASSYSQGSGSYQFF. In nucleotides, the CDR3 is TGTGCCAGCAGTTATTCCCAGGGAAGCGGGAGCTATCAGTTCTTC.

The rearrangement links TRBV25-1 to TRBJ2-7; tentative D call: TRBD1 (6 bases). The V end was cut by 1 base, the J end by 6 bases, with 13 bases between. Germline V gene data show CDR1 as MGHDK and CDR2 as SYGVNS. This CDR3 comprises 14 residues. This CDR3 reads CASSESLGASEQYF. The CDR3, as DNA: TGTGCCAGCAGTGAATCTCTGGGGGCGAGCGAGCAGTACTTC.

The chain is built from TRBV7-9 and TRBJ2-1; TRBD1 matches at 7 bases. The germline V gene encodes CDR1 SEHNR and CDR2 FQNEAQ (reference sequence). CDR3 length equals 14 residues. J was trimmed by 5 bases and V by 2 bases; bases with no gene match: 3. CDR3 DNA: TGTGCCAGCAGCTTAACAACAGGGGACAATGAGCAGTTCTTC. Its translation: CASSLTTGDNEQFF. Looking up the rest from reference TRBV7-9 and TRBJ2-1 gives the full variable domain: DTGVSQNPRHKITKRGQNVTFRCDPISEHNRLYWYRQTLGQGPEFLTYFQNEAQLEKSRLLSDRFSAERPKGSFSTLEIQRTEQGDSAMYLCASSLTTGDNEQFFGPGTRLTVL.

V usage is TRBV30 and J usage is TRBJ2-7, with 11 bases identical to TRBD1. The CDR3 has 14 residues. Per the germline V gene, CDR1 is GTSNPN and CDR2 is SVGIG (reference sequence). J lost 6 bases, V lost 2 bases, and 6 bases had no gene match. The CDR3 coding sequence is TGTGCCTGGAGTCCGGGACAGGGGGTCTCCGAGCAGTACTTC. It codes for CAWSPGQGVSEQYF.

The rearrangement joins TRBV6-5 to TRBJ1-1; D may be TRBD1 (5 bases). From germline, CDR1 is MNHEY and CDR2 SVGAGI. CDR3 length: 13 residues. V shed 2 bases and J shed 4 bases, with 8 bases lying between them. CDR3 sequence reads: CASSYARVTEAFF. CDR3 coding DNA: TGTGCCAGCAGTTACGCCAGGGTCACTGAAGCTTTCTTT.

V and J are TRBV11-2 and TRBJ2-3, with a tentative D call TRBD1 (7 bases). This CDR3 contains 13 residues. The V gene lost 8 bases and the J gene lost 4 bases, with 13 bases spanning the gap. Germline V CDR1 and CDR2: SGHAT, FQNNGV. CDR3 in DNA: TGTGCCAGCGGACAGGAGGGGCCAGATACGCAGTATTTT. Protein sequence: CASGQEGPDTQYF.

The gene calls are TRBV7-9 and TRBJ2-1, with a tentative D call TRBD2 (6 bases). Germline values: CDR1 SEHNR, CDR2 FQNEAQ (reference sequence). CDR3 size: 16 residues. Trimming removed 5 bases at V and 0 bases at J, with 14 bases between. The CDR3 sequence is CASSPAGTYSYNEQFF. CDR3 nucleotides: TGTGCCAGCAGCCCTGCCGGGACTTACTCCTACAATGAGCAGTTCTTC.